This T cell receptor (beta chain) came from a study of T cells in localized non-small cell lung cancer. Points on this clone: Its antigen is still unknown.

Looked up from germline, CDR1 is SEHNR and CDR2 is FQNEAQ (reference sequence). The junction had 6 bases not matched to a gene; V was cut back by 1 base and J by 2 bases. This CDR3 comprises 17 residues. Findings of the study overall: Heterogeneity stays possible, as sequencing covered only one tumor region. Prolonged overall survival went with higher T cell density in the blood. Median around 60 top-100 tumor clones were shared with paired adjacent lung. Of the tissues analyzed, uninvolved adjacent lung showed maximal T cell clonality, greater than tumor.

Data came from immunoSEQ multiplex PCR; TCRdb stores just in-frame clones and leaves some out. This sample has roughly 21,000 clones, with 88% found just once. The chain carries TRBV7-9 and TRBJ1-4, with 8 bases identical to TRBD1. The sample here was peripheral blood mononuclear cells, taken before any cancer treatment. This clonotype was obtained from a male donor older than 55 with stage II lung adenocarcinoma. CDR3 sequence (DNA): TGTGCCAGCAGCTTAGGACAGGGGAGAGGGACTAATGAAAAACTGTTTTTT. This encodes CASSLGQGRGTNEKLFF.